Sequencing of this T cell receptor (beta chain) was carried out in a study of T cell repertoires in cytomegalovirus infection (dated by TCRdb to about 2019). Turning to the overall study: Because public TCR beta signatures pointed to carriage of CMV infection together with the matching HLA type, the HLA type of each donor mattered for the analysis. What the work shows at the level of the full study, not this receptor alone: The ex vivo response was dominated by HLA-C-restricted CMV-specific TCR beta clonotypes, which also provided the single most frequent clonotype in two of eight donors. Cumulative frequency of public TCR beta family members discriminated carriers of CMV infection plus the relevant HLA type in this cohort and an independent approximately 370-donor cohort.

Note on this clonotype: Its antigen is not yet known. No much larger clone exists at a distance of one base, and base qualities are not known.

The instrument given in TCRdb is Illumina HiSeq 1500. The raw public data were reprocessed by TCRdb itself: fastp quality trimming at Q25, MiXCR clonotype calling, in-frame beta chains only. Each CDR3 protein appears once, grouped with its most common genes and DNA. This sample gives roughly 600,000 distinct CDR3 sequences in total; 24% of them show up just once. Approximately 8% of the sample lies in the top ten. From a lookup of the germline V gene, CDR1 and CDR2 are KGHSH and LQKENI. V drops 2 bases and J drops 2 bases, leaving 22 bases in between. From cysteine to phenylalanine, the CDR3 is 19 amino acids long. Only the CDR3 part of the read is kept: 57 bases, read in frame from the first base.

The receptor was isolated from a human donor in good health (CMV status not recorded). Some clones in this sample may be carry-over from other donors' samples. Sequences were obtained from CD8+ T cells from PBMCs. In this chain, TRBV18 is recombined with TRBJ1-5, with a tentative D gene TRBD1 over 6 matching bases. Here the CDR3 is given as CASSPGEQGIFIGNQPQHF. The nucleotide sequence is given as TGTGCCAGCTCACCAGGGGAACAGGGTATTTTCATTGGCAATCAGCCCCAGCATTTT.